Below are 25 T cell receptor beta chains sequenced from a single sample in a study of glioma-infiltrating T cells (dated by TCRdb to about 2016). TCRdb shows the sequencer as Illumina MiSeq. TCR alpha and beta CDR3 regions were amplified with the iRepertoire nested amplicon-rescue multiplex PCR (arm-PCR) platform from RNA. Using fastp trimming at Q25 and MiXCR clonotype assembly, TCRdb reanalyzed the public sequencing data and kept in-frame beta chains. Here each entry gathers all rows of one CDR3 protein and keeps the most common genes and DNA. The sample profile shows 150,000 or so distinct CDR3 sequences; roughly two fifths of them were found once. The top ten clones comprise roughly 20% of the sample. The sequenced sample consisted of glioma tissue, nonneoplastic brain tissue, or PBMCs (not recorded which). The receptor source for this set is a human donor with low-grade glioma or glioblastoma, undergoing nonglioma brain surgery, or in good health (not recorded which).

This chain links TRBV7-9 with TRBJ1-1; D call uncertain. V lost 5 bases and J 7 bases, leaving 8 bases between the germline ends. The CDR3 sequence is 11 residues long. Germline loops: CDR1 SEHNR, CDR2 FQNEAQ (reference sequence). In nucleotides, the CDR3 is TGTGCCAGCAGCCTACAGCGTGAAGCTTTCTTT. Amino acids: CASSLQREAFF.

The rearrangement uses TRBV2 and TRBJ1-6, with D hard to call. Germline lookup yields CDR1 SNHLY and CDR2 FYNNEI. This CDR3 is 15 amino acids long. Between the trimmed V and J ends, which lost 5 bases and 9 bases, there was a span of 17 bases. In nucleotides, the CDR3 is TGTGCCAGCAGTCCTACCGGGGTCATTCGTTCACCCCTCCACTTT. Translation gives CASSPTGVIRSPLHF.

The rearrangement links TRBV20-1 to TRBJ2-3; D not resolved. Germline values: CDR1 DFQATT, CDR2 SNEGSKA (reference sequence). The CDR3 consists of 13 residues. With 0 bases removed from V and 5 bases from J, the gap between germline ends came to 9 bases. DNA of the CDR3: TGCAGTGCTAGAGACAGGCGCAAAGATACGCAGTATTTT. This encodes CSARDRRKDTQYF.

The CDR3 sequence: CSAHQRGGLSYEQYF. CDR3 DNA: TGCAGTGCCCACCAACGCGGCGGGCTCTCCTACGAGCAGTACTTC. This chain connects TRBV20-1 to TRBJ2-7, with TRBD2 as a possible D gene (5 bases). The CDR3 length is 15 residues. Germline V gene sequence: CDR1 DFQATT, CDR2 SNEGSKA (reference sequence). The germline V and J ends were trimmed by 6 bases and 0 bases, with 18 bases remaining between them.

This clonotype was detected a few times. The chain has TRBV12-3 or TRBV12-4 and TRBJ1-6; D uncertain. With 0 bases removed from V and 6 bases from J, the gap between germline ends came to 9 bases. The CDR3 spans 15 residues. The CDR3 coding sequence is TGTGCCAGCAGTTTAGCGGTAGGCAGTAATTCACCCCTCCACTTT. Translating it yields CASSLAVGSNSPLHF.

This chain's CDR3 is CASSRQPSGKYNEQFF. The CDR3 nucleotides read TGTGCCAGCAGCCGGCAGCCTAGCGGGAAGTACAATGAGCAGTTCTTC. The chain is built from TRBV7-7 and TRBJ2-1; the match to TRBD2 covers 9 bases. There are 16 residues in the CDR3. The germline V gene encodes CDR1 SSHAT and CDR2 FNYEAQ (reference sequence). V dropped 5 bases and J dropped 4; count of bases not matched to a gene: 9. The whole variable domain, filled in from reference TRBV7-7 and TRBJ2-1, reads GAGVSQSPRYKVTKRGQDVTLRCDPISSHATLYWYQQALGQGPEFLTYFNYEAQPDKSGLPSDRFSAERPEGSISTLTIQRTEQRDSAMYRCASSRQPSGKYNEQFFGPGTRLTVL.

The sample holds many counts of this clonotype. This chain links TRBV6-1 with TRBJ2-7; D not resolved. Germline loops: CDR1 MNHNS, CDR2 SASEGT. CDR3 length equals 12 residues. With 6 bases removed from V and 2 bases from J, the gap between germline ends came to 8 bases. The CDR3 is CASSSPTYEQYF. The CDR3 nucleotides read TGTGCCAGCAGCTCCCCGACCTACGAGCAGTACTTC.

Points on this clonotype: One end of the junction fails to match germline, which may point to a read error. The chain couples TRBV7-2 to TRBJ1-5, with 8 positions matching TRBD1. Germline V gives CDR1 SGHTA, CDR2 FQGNSA. The CDR3 length is 15 residues. CDR3 sequence (DNA): TGTGCCAGCAGCGAAGACAGGGGCAGCAACCAGCCCCAGCATTTT. Translated, it gives CASSEDRGSNQPQHF.

V is TRBV10-3 and J is TRBJ1-2; 7 bases agree with TRBD1. V trimming: 2 bases; J trimming: 2 bases; junction bases outside the gene matches: 5. CDR1 ENHRY and CDR2 SYGVKD come from the germline V gene. This CDR3 is built from 15 residues. The CDR3 is CAISETGQLNYGYTF. CDR3 DNA: TGTGCCATCAGTGAGACGGGACAGCTCAACTATGGCTACACCTTC.

Only one count was recorded for this clonotype. The rearrangement links TRBV28 to TRBJ2-1, with 7 bases fitting TRBD2. The CDR3 contains 14 residues. The V segment lost 6 bases and the J segment 4 bases; nucleotides outside the gene matches: 6. CDR1 MDHEN and CDR2 SYDVKM come from the germline V gene. This CDR3 reads CASSTREPYNEQFF. The CDR3 nucleotides are TGTGCCAGCAGCACGCGGGAGCCGTACAATGAGCAGTTCTTC. Full variable domain (remainder filled in from reference TRBV28 and TRBJ2-1): DVKVTQSSRYLVKRTGEKVFLECVQDMDHENMFWYRQDPGLGLRLIYFSYDVKMKEKGDIPEGYSVSREKKERFSLILESASTNQTSMYLCASSTREPYNEQFFGPGTRLTVL.

The V call is TRBV10-3, the J call TRBJ1-2, with TRBD1 matching over 9 bases. With V trimmed by 4 bases and J by 4 bases, 7 bases remained unmatched. Germline CDR1 reads ENHRY; CDR2 reads SYGVKD. The CDR3 is made up of 15 amino acids. In DNA, the CDR3 is TGTGCCATCAGTGGCGGACCGGGACAGGGCTATGGCTACACCTTC. This encodes CAISGGPGQGYGYTF.

In this sample, this clonotype turned up many times. The rearrangement joins TRBV6-2 or TRBV6-3 to TRBJ2-3; possible D gene TRBD1, 6 bases. The CDR3 runs 14 residues. Trimming took off 2 bases at V and 4 bases at J, with 10 bases between the two ends. Germline lookup yields CDR1 MNHEY and CDR2 SVGEGT. In nucleotides, the CDR3 is TGTGCCAGCAGTTACGAGTGGGGGCCAGATACGCAGTATTTT. Protein: CASSYEWGPDTQYF.

The genes are TRBV7-8 and TRBJ2-3, with D possibly being TRBD1 (6 bases). The CDR3 length is 15 residues. The germline gives CDR1 SGHVS, CDR2 FQNEAQ. Trimming pared 5 bases from V and 2 bases from J, leaving 14 bases between. CDR3 nucleotide sequence: TGTGCCAGCAGCCTGGGACATACTATCACAGATACGCAGTATTTT. Amino acids: CASSLGHTITDTQYF.

This clonotype showed up many times. This sequence joins TRBV6-6 and TRBJ2-3; D not certain. The CDR3 is 12 amino acids. Germline assignment: CDR1 MNHNY and CDR2 SVGAGI (reference sequence). V was cut by 2 bases and J by 5 bases, with 5 bases left in between. The CDR3 reads CASSYNGDTQYF. The CDR3 DNA sequence: TGTGCCAGCAGTTACAATGGAGATACGCAGTATTTT.

V is TRBV14 and J is TRBJ1-2, with unresolved D. CDR1 is SGHDN and CDR2 is FVKESK in the germline V gene. The CDR3 spans 13 residues. V lost 3 bases and J lost 8, with 13 bases in between. The CDR3 DNA reads TGTGCCAGCAGCCAGAGTTGGCGCGGCGGCTACACCTTC. Encoded protein: CASSQSWRGGYTF.

This clonotype was picked up a small number of times. This CDR3 reads CASSQAGGNTEAFF. CDR3 sequence (DNA): TGTGCCAGCAGCCAAGCAGGGGGTAACACTGAAGCTTTCTTT. The chain has TRBV14 and TRBJ1-1; 7 nucleotides match TRBD1. The CDR3 is 14 residues long. J lost 2 bases, V lost 1 base, and 1 base had no gene match. CDR1 SGHDN and CDR2 FVKESK come from the germline V gene.

The gene calls are TRBV27 and TRBJ2-3, with 10 bases lining up with TRBD2. With 5 bases clipped from V and 3 bases from J, the junction kept 8 bases outside the gene matches. The germline CDR1 and CDR2 sequences are MNHEY and SMNVEV (reference sequence). The CDR3 runs to 16 residues. The CDR3 protein is CASSPRTSGTTDTQYF. The DNA of the CDR3 is TGTGCCAGCAGTCCCCGGACTAGCGGAACGACAGATACGCAGTATTTT.

In this sample, this clonotype turned up many times. V gene TRBV4-3 combines with J gene TRBJ1-1; a possible D gene is TRBD1 (5 bases). Trimming left V 5 bases short and J 0 bases short, with 7 bases between. CDR3 size: 13 residues. Looked up from germline, CDR1 is LGHNA and CDR2 is YSLEER. The CDR3 loop reads CASSETVNTEAFF. As DNA, the CDR3 is TGCGCCAGCAGCGAGACAGTGAACACTGAAGCTTTCTTT.

In DNA form, the CDR3 reads TGCAGCACCGCCGGGACTAGCGGGGGGGGCTCCTACAATGAGCAGTTCTTC. It yields the protein CSTAGTSGGGSYNEQFF. This chain joins TRBV29-1 and TRBJ2-1; TRBD2 agrees at 16 bases. The junction had 7 bases not matched to a gene; V was cut back by 8 bases and J by 0 bases. Per germline, CDR1 SQVTM and CDR2 ANQGSEA. This CDR3 comprises 17 residues.

This clonotype was counted between two and nine times. The chain combines TRBV15 with TRBJ2-3; 7 bases are a match to TRBD2. Germline CDR1 and CDR2: LNHNV and YYDKDF (reference sequence). Trimming cost V 0 bases and J 1 base; bases outside gene matches: 1. The CDR3 loop spans 15 amino acids. The chain's CDR3 is CATSREGGGTDTQYF. DNA for the CDR3: TGTGCCACCAGCAGAGAGGGGGGGGGCACAGATACGCAGTATTTT.

This clonotype was found once. V and J are TRBV30 and TRBJ1-5; no firm D call. The germline gives CDR1 GTSNPN, CDR2 SVGIG (reference sequence). Trimming removed 2 bases from V and 3 bases from J, with 8 bases in between. The CDR3 is 13 amino acids. DNA of the CDR3: TGTGCCTGGAGTTTGGGTAACAATCAGCCCCAGCATTTT. This sequence encodes CAWSLGNNQPQHF.

This clonotype appeared a few times. A junction boundary mismatches the germline segment, possibly from a read error. V gene TRBV7-9 combines with J gene TRBJ1-6; tentatively, D is TRBD1 (6 bases). CDR1 and CDR2 (germline): SEHNR, FQNEAQ (reference sequence). This CDR3 spans 15 amino acids. CDR3 protein: CARSLETGGNSPLHF. CDR3 in DNA: TGTGCCCGCAGCTTAGAGACAGGTGGGAATTCACCCCTCCACTTT.

The rearrangement links TRBV12-3 or TRBV12-4 to TRBJ1-4, with D unclear. This CDR3 region has 16 residues. Trimming took 7 bases from V and 1 from J, leaving 16 bases between them. The CDR3 coding sequence is TGTGCCAGCACAGGCGGCCGGAGGCAAACTAATGAAAAACTGTTTTTT. It specifies CASTGGRRQTNEKLFF.

The chain links TRBV29-1 to TRBJ1-1; 8 positions agree with TRBD1. CDR1 is SQVTM and CDR2 is ANQGSEA in the germline V gene. CDR3 length: 12 residues. V trimming: 5 bases; J trimming: 3 bases; junction bases outside the gene matches: 2. CDR3 in DNA: TGCAGCGTTCCGACAGGGGACACTGAAGCTTTCTTT. It encodes CSVPTGDTEAFF.

This clonotype has at least ten counts. J is TRBJ1-5 and V is TRBV6-1; D uncertain. Trimming took off 5 bases at V and 1 base at J, with 12 bases between the two ends. The CDR3 consists of 15 residues. The germline CDR1 and CDR2 sequences are MNHNS and SASEGT. This CDR3 is CASSLSEGSNQPQHF. The CDR3 DNA is TGTGCCAGCAGTCTCTCCGAAGGAAGCAATCAGCCCCAGCATTTT.